This T cell receptor beta chain was documented in a study of blood T cell repertoires in COVID-19. Participants were aged about 18 to 90 years, lived in under 25 US areas, and enrolled virtually. Authors' data handling: From reference gene primer amplification, estimates of nucleated cell counts were derived. Repertoires were generated with immunoSEQ multiplex PCR, while TCRdb's copy carries only in-frame clones and drops some. That table supplies the V and J calls and clone size; D and trimming were determined from the DNA. In the table there are some 210,000 clones, 81% of which are singletons. A few counts support this clone. The TCR originated in a woman between 50 and 59 years old with acute COVID-19. The sequenced sample was PBMCs or T cells enriched from blood (not recorded which).

The CDR3 nucleotides read TGCGCCAGCAGCTATTCTAGCGGGGGGCTCCAAGAGACCCAGTACTTC. Its protein product is CASSYSSGGLQETQYF. J is TRBJ2-5 and V is TRBV5-1; 11 bases line up with TRBD2. This CDR3 comprises 16 residues. The ends lost 3 bases at V and 1 base at J; junction bases unmatched: 5. Germline lookup yields CDR1 SGHRS and CDR2 YFSETQ.